The 26 T cell receptor beta chains listed next were all sequenced from one sample in a study of cytomegalovirus exposure and HLA in healthy donors. PCR amplification relied on 60 Vbeta primers (plus 13 Jbeta primers). Here immunoSEQ multiplex PCR was the method, and the copy in TCRdb shows in-frame clones only, minus some. Altogether roughly 60,000 clones are present, 75% to 85% being singletons, with the ten largest covering around 1.5%. The sequenced material came from PBMCs. These receptors were taken from a female donor in good health and CMV-seronegative.

This clone came up a few times. This rearrangement joins TRBV27 to TRBJ1-1; 10 positions agree with TRBD1. Germline V gives CDR1 MNHEY, CDR2 SMNVEV (reference sequence). The CDR3 loop spans 15 amino acids. The ends lost 2 bases at V and 5 bases at J; junction bases unmatched: 5. The CDR3 nucleotides read TGTGCCAGCAGTTTAAGGGGACAGGGGCAAACTGAAGCTTTCTTT. Protein: CASSLRGQGQTEAFF.

The gene calls are TRBV7-6 and TRBJ2-1; 8 positions match TRBD2. Trimming at V came to 4 bases and at J to 5 bases, leaving 10 bases not matched to a gene. Germline CDR1 SGHVS, CDR2 FNYEAQ. This CDR3 spans 16 amino acids. CDR3 in amino acids: CASSSLPRAGDNEQFF. As DNA, the CDR3 is TGTGCCAGCAGCTCCCTCCCTCGAGCGGGGGACAATGAGCAGTTCTTC.

The chain couples TRBV7-2 to TRBJ1-3; a possible D gene is TRBD1 (6 bases). V lost 2 bases to trimming and J lost 0 bases, with 17 bases between them. The CDR3 is made up of 18 amino acids. Per the germline V gene, CDR1 is SGHTA and CDR2 is FQGNSA. This CDR3 is CASSLTLRQAASGNTIYF. As DNA, the CDR3 is TGTGCCAGCAGCTTAACCTTGAGACAGGCAGCCTCTGGAAACACCATATATTTT.

This chain joins TRBV5-4 and TRBJ1-2; TRBD1 matches 7 bases. Unmatched junction bases numbered 12, after V lost 5 bases and J lost 8 bases. The V gene's germline CDR1 is SGHNT and CDR2 YYREEE (reference sequence). The CDR3 consists of 14 residues. The CDR3: CASRRETGLAGYTF. The DNA of the CDR3 is TGTGCCAGCAGGCGAGAGACAGGGCTGGCGGGCTACACCTTC. Filled out from reference TRBV5-4 and TRBJ1-2, the complete variable domain reads ETGVTQSPTHLIKTRGQQVTLRCSSQSGHNTVSWYQQALGQGPQFIFQYYREEENGRGNFPPRFSGLQFPNYSSELNVNALELDDSALYLCASRRETGLAGYTFGSGTRLTVV.

V gene TRBV7-8 combines with J gene TRBJ1-2, with TRBD1 matching over 7 bases. Germline loops: CDR1 SGHVS, CDR2 FQNEAQ. This CDR3 is built from 15 residues. V lost 4 bases to trimming and J lost 4 bases; unmatched junction nucleotides: 9. CDR3 protein: CASSSSLGTAYGYTF. The CDR3 region has the DNA TGTGCCAGCAGCTCAAGCCTAGGGACAGCCTATGGCTACACCTTC.

The chain carries TRBV7-9 and TRBJ2-5, with 10 nucleotides matching TRBD2. V shed 4 bases and J 3 bases; nucleotides not matched to a gene: 5. The CDR3 has 15 residues. Per germline, CDR1 SEHNR and CDR2 FQNEAQ (reference sequence). The CDR3 sequence: CASSYRGLAEETQYF. DNA of the CDR3: TGTGCCAGCAGCTACCGTGGACTAGCGGAAGAGACCCAGTACTTC.

The gene calls are TRBV11-2 and TRBJ2-5; 9 nucleotides align to TRBD1. Trimming at V came to 2 bases and at J to 2 bases, leaving 15 bases not matched to a gene. Germline V gives CDR1 SGHAT, CDR2 FQNNGV. This CDR3 comprises 19 residues. The chain's CDR3 is CASSLPTVPGQGSQETQYF. The CDR3 bases are TGTGCCAGCAGCTTACCCACGGTCCCGGGACAGGGATCTCAAGAGACCCAGTACTTC. Combining the CDR3 with reference TRBV11-2 and TRBJ2-5 gives the whole variable domain EAGVAQSPRYKIIEKRQSVAFWCNPISGHATLYWYQQILGQGPKLLIQFQNNGVVDDSQLPKDRFSAERLKGVDSTLKIQPAKLEDSAVYLCASSLPTVPGQGSQETQYFGPGTRLLVL.

The chain couples TRBV27 to TRBJ1-5; 7 positions match TRBD1. Looked up from germline, CDR1 is MNHEY and CDR2 is SMNVEV (reference sequence). V lost 6 bases and J lost 1; bases outside the gene matches: 6. This CDR3 has 15 residues. The CDR3 spells CASSYRGGSNQPQHF. CDR3 coding DNA: TGTGCCAGCAGCTACAGGGGAGGAAGCAATCAGCCCCAGCATTTT.

The J gene is TRBJ2-2, the V gene TRBV7-9; D possibly corresponds to TRBD2 (6 bases). CDR1 and CDR2 from the germline V gene are SEHNR and FQNEAQ (reference sequence). The CDR3 has 18 residues. The ends were cut back, 6 bases at V and 1 base at J, with 21 bases in the middle. DNA for the CDR3: TGTGCCAGCAGACTGGGACTCCCTCCTGGTGGGAACACCGGGGAGCTGTTTTTT. This encodes CASRLGLPPGGNTGELFF.

The rearrangement joins TRBV5-5 to TRBJ2-3, with unresolved D. The CDR3 has 13 amino acids. Trimming stripped 4 bases from V and 3 bases from J, with 9 bases between. From germline, CDR1 is SGHKS and CDR2 YYEKEE (reference sequence). The chain's CDR3 is CASSPLATDTQYF. The CDR3 bases are TGTGCCAGCAGCCCACTTGCAACAGATACGCAGTATTTT. The full variable domain, rest sourced from reference TRBV5-5 and TRBJ2-3, is DAGVTQSPTHLIKTRGQQVTLRCSPISGHKSVSWYQQVLGQGPQFIFQYYEKEERGRGNFPDRFSARQFPNYSSELNVNALLLGDSALYLCASSPLATDTQYFGPGTRLTVL.

This clone was seen more than once but under ten times. Other DNA sequences of this sample code for an identical CDR3. The rearrangement uses TRBV18 and TRBJ1-2; 7 bases fit TRBD1. The junction had 3 bases not matched to a gene; V was cut back by 3 bases and J by 5 bases. Per germline, CDR1 KGHSH and CDR2 LQKENI. The CDR3 totals 13 residues. CDR3 nucleotide sequence: TGTGCCAGCTCACCTGACAGGGCTTATGGCTACACCTTC. This translates into CASSPDRAYGYTF.

Only one count was recorded for this clone. The rearrangement joins TRBV5-1 to TRBJ2-5; possibly TRBD1 for D (6 bases). TRBJ2-7 matches the DNA end more closely, so the J call is doubtful. From germline, CDR1 is SGHRS and CDR2 YFSETQ. This CDR3 region has 15 residues. CDR3 in DNA: TGCGCCAGCAGCCCGACCGGGACATTAACCTACGAGCAGTACTTC. Protein sequence: CASSPTGTLTYEQYF.

This clone appeared a single time. The rearrangement uses TRBV5-6 and TRBJ1-2; D gene unclear. There are 13 residues in the CDR3. Trimming shortened V by 3 bases and J by 2 bases, and 8 bases separated the two germline ends. The germline V gene encodes CDR1 SGHDT and CDR2 YYEEEE. CDR3 protein: CASSSGENYGYTF. The CDR3 coding sequence is TGTGCCAGCAGCTCCGGGGAAAACTATGGCTACACCTTC.

This clone has only a few counts. V gene TRBV7-8 combines with J gene TRBJ2-1; 12 bases are shared with TRBD2. In germline, CDR1 is SGHVS, CDR2 FQNEAQ. The CDR3 sequence is 14 residues long. V shed 8 bases, J shed 9 bases, and the junction held 8 bases outside the gene matches. CDR3 nucleotides: TGTGCCAGCTCCAGGACTAGCGGGGTTCTTGAGCAGTTCTTC. It yields the protein CASSRTSGVLEQFF.

The CDR3 sequence is CASSRQGYADTQYF. The DNA of the CDR3 is TGTGCCAGCAGTCGACAGGGCTATGCAGATACGCAGTATTTT. This chain links TRBV6-5 with TRBJ2-3; 7 bases fit TRBD1. This CDR3 is 14 amino acids long. Germline CDR1 MNHEY, CDR2 SVGAGI. Unmatched junction bases numbered 6, after V lost 5 bases and J lost 4 bases.

The chain is built from TRBV10-3 and TRBJ1-4; D might be TRBD1 (6 bases). This CDR3 contains 15 residues. Germline V gives CDR1 ENHRY, CDR2 SYGVKD. The V end lost 0 bases, the J end lost 3 bases, and 8 bases lay between the germline ends. CDR3 in amino acids: CAISESDRSNEKLFF. The CDR3 coding sequence is TGTGCCATCAGTGAGTCTGACAGGTCTAATGAAAAACTGTTTTTT.

This clone has just one count. The V and J genes are TRBV4-1 and TRBJ1-1; 10 bases are a match to TRBD1. Germline V CDR1 and CDR2: MGHRA, YSYEKL. The CDR3 covers 13 residues. Trimming removed 4 bases from V and 9 bases from J; junction bases left unmatched: 5. CDR3 sequence reads: CASSLGQGLQAFF. As DNA, the CDR3 is TGCGCCAGCAGCCTGGGACAGGGGCTACAAGCTTTCTTT.

The chain joins TRBV4-2 to TRBJ1-4; 9 nucleotides agree with TRBD1. The germline V gene encodes CDR1 LGHNA and CDR2 YNFKEQ. There are 17 residues in the CDR3. V was clipped by 2 bases and J by 3 bases; unmatched bases: 7. Written as DNA, the CDR3 is TGTGCCAGCAGCCAAAAAACAGGGGGCGCGTCTAATGAAAAACTGTTTTTT. Its translation: CASSQKTGGASNEKLFF.

The CDR3: CASSLEGQGGVGEQYF. The CDR3 DNA follows: TGCGCCAGCAGCTTAGAGGGACAGGGGGGTGTTGGCGAGCAGTACTTC. The genes are TRBV5-1 and TRBJ2-5; TRBD1 aligns across 11 bases. The better agreement between TRBJ2-7 and the DNA end casts doubt on the J call. Germline V gene lookup returns CDR1 SGHRS and CDR2 YFSETQ. CDR3 length: 16 amino acids.

V gene TRBV5-6 combines with J gene TRBJ1-6, with D uncertain. Germline CDR1 is SGHDT and CDR2 is YYEEEE. V was cut by 2 bases and J by 7 bases, with 7 bases left in between. This CDR3 has 13 residues. CDR3 sequence (DNA): TGTGCCAGCAGCTTAGACGGGAATTCACCCCTCCACTTT. Encoded protein: CASSLDGNSPLHF.

The V gene is TRBV4-2, the J gene TRBJ2-7, with D perhaps TRBD2 (6 bases). Deletions cut 4 bases from V and 1 base from J, with 14 bases between. CDR1 and CDR2 (germline): LGHNA, YNFKEQ. The CDR3 runs 15 residues. CDR3 nucleotides: TGTGCCAGCAGCCCGGGCGGGGTCGGGTCCTACGAGCAGTACTTC. Translated, it gives CASSPGGVGSYEQYF.

The chain carries TRBV30 and TRBJ2-1; no clear D. CDR3 length equals 10 residues. Trimming shortened V by 3 bases and J by 11 bases, and 8 bases separated the two germline ends. The germline V gene encodes CDR1 GTSNPN and CDR2 SVGIG (reference sequence). CDR3: CAWSASKQFF. The CDR3 DNA sequence: TGTGCCTGGAGCGCGAGTAAGCAGTTCTTC.

This clone has a single count. The chain recombines TRBV7-9 with TRBJ2-1; 7 bases agree with TRBD1. Germline-derived CDR1 and CDR2 are SEHNR and FQNEAQ (reference sequence). The CDR3 spans 17 residues. Losses at the gene ends were 3 bases for V and 4 bases for J; bases not matched to a gene: 12. In nucleotides, the CDR3 is TGTGCCAGCAGCTTGAGAGCGACAGGGAGTGAATACAATGAGCAGTTCTTC. It codes for CASSLRATGSEYNEQFF. The full variable domain, with the rest looked up from reference TRBV7-9 and TRBJ2-1, is DTGVSQNPRHKITKRGQNVTFRCDPISEHNRLYWYRQTLGQGPEFLTYFQNEAQLEKSRLLSDRFSAERPKGSFSTLEIQRTEQGDSAMYLCASSLRATGSEYNEQFFGPGTRLTVL.

The chain recombines TRBV5-1 with TRBJ1-1; 7 bases line up with TRBD1. This CDR3 comprises 15 residues. Germline trimming cut 2 bases from V and 1 base from J; bases unmatched to any gene: 5. Germline V gene data show CDR1 as SGHRS and CDR2 as YFSETQ. For the CDR3, the DNA is TGCGCCAGCAGCTTATTAGGACAGGAGAACACTGAAGCTTTCTTT. This sequence encodes CASSLLGQENTEAFF.

This sequence joins TRBV7-8 and TRBJ1-5; a possible D gene is TRBD1 (5 bases). CDR1 and CDR2 from the germline V gene are SGHVS and FQNEAQ. The CDR3 totals 19 residues. Between the trimmed V and J ends, which lost 5 bases and 0 bases, there was a span of 23 bases. CDR3 DNA: TGTGCCAGCAGCACCGGCAGGGCCCTGGGGGGTTATAGCAATCAGCCCCAGCATTTT. Amino acid sequence: CASSTGRALGGYSNQPQHF.

This sequence joins TRBV2 and TRBJ1-2; 8 bases align to TRBD1. The CDR3 is 14 amino acids. V dropped 6 bases and J dropped 8; count of bases not matched to a gene: 11. Germline V gives CDR1 SNHLY, CDR2 FYNNEI. CDR3 nucleotides: TGTGCCAGCAGACCTACGGACAGGGCACGGGGCTACACCTTC. Translated: CASRPTDRARGYTF. Full variable domain (rest looked up from reference TRBV2 and TRBJ1-2): EPEVTQTPSHQVTQMGQEVILRCVPISNHLYFYWYRQILGQKVEFLVSFYNNEISEKSEIFDDQFSVERPDGSNFTLKIRSTKLEDSAMYFCASRPTDRARGYTFGSGTRLTVV.